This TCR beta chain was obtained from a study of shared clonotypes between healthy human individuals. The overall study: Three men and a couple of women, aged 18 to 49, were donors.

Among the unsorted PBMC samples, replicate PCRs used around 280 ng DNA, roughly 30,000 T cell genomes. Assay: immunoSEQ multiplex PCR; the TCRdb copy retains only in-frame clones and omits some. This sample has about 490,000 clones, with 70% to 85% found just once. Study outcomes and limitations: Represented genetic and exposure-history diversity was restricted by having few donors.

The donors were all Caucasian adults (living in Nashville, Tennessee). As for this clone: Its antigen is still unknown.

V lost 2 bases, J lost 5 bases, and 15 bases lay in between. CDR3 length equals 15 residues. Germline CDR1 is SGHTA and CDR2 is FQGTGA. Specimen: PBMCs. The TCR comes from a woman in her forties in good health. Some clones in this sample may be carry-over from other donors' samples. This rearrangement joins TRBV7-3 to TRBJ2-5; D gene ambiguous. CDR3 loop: CASSLGVGRRETQYF. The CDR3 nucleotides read TGTGCCAGCAGCTTAGGCGTAGGGCGGCGGGAGACCCAGTACTTC.